This T cell receptor beta chain was retrieved from a study of blood T cell repertoires in COVID-19. Study background: T cells, B-cell-depleted T cells, or PBMCs provided the cDNA or gDNA that served as material.

In germline, CDR1 is LGHNT, CDR2 FRNRAP. CDR3 length: 13 residues. V lost 4 bases, J lost 5 bases, and 11 bases lay in between. Recruits, aged about 18 to 100 years, lived in about two dozen US areas. Clinical history reported by participants formed the basis on which cohorts were assigned. Study processing details: Estimates of nucleated cell counts were drawn from the amplification of reference gene primers. Some clones are missing from TCRdb's copy, which holds only in-frame ones; the method was immunoSEQ multiplex PCR. Clone size and the V and J calls come from that table; the DNA yielded D and trimming. The sample contains roughly 200,000 clones, roughly 87% of which appear only once.

The V call is TRBV12-5, the J call TRBJ1-1; a possible D gene is TRBD1 (5 bases). This clonotype was obtained from a woman aged 40 to 55 with acute COVID-19. Sequenced sample: PBMCs or T cells enriched from blood (not recorded which). The CDR3 DNA follows: TGTGCTAGTGGTTCGGGGGTAACAACTGAAGCTTTCTTT. The encoded protein is CASGSGVTTEAFF.